In this sample, the clone carrying this T cell receptor beta chain turned up once. RNA transcripts were the template, and TCR beta CDR3 regions were amplified from them. HTBI primers primed a first-round RT-PCR, and a second-round multiplex PCR followed. TCRdb itself ran the multiplex PCR reads through MiXCR, one entry per CDR3 protein. The sample has hundreds of thousands of distinct CDR3 sequences, roughly 41% seen once. Ophthalmopathy-affected donors exhibited moderate-to-severe activity, CAS ≥3, NOSPECS ≥4, and duration under 3 months. The entry originates in a study of Graves' ophthalmopathy and Graves' hyperthyroidism. The CDR3 totals 14 residues. Trimming removed 4 bases at V and 1 base at J, with 13 bases between. Looked up from germline, CDR1 is DFQATT and CDR2 is SNEGSKA (reference sequence).

This sequence originates from an adult man with Graves' ophthalmopathy. Sequencing was performed on peripheral blood. This sequence joins TRBV20-1 and TRBJ1-1; D is unclear. The CDR3 DNA reads as TGCAGTGCTACCCTGATTAGCGGGAACACTGAAGCTTTCTTT. The encoded protein is CSATLISGNTEAFF.